The 31 T cell receptor beta chains in this list originate from one sample, sequenced in a study of T cells in Graves' hyperthyroidism and ophthalmopathy. RNA transcripts served as the template for amplifying TCR beta CDR3 regions. When the TCR CDR3 underwent first-round RT-PCR, the HTBI primer set was used. TCRdb reprocessed the multiplex PCR reads with MiXCR, giving one entry per CDR3 protein. The sample shows hundreds of thousands of distinct CDR3 sequences, more than 15% of them seen only once. Sequencing was carried out using blood. The receptors originated from a young woman with Graves' hyperthyroidism.

The chain employs TRBV18 and TRBJ1-1; TRBD1 matches 7 bases. Per germline, CDR1 KGHSH and CDR2 LQKENI. With V trimmed by 8 bases and J by 9 bases, 15 bases remained unmatched. This CDR3 comprises 14 residues. In DNA form, the CDR3 reads TGTGCCAGCCCACAGAACAAACAGGGGACTAAAGCTTTCTTT. It encodes CASPQNKQGTKAFF.

This clonotype was detected ten times or more. The chain has TRBV20-1 and TRBJ2-7; D unresolved. CDR3 length equals 12 residues. Trimming took 6 bases from V and 1 from J, leaving 10 bases between them. CDR1 is DFQATT and CDR2 is SNEGSKA in the germline V gene (reference sequence). The CDR3 DNA follows: TGCAGTGCATCACACTATTCCTACGAGCAGTACTTC. Residues: CSASHYSYEQYF.

This clonotype showed up many times. This rearrangement joins TRBV6-1 to TRBJ1-4, with 7 nucleotides matching TRBD1. Germline trimming cut 5 bases from V and 7 bases from J; bases unmatched to any gene: 7. This CDR3 has 14 amino acids. Germline lookup yields CDR1 MNHNS and CDR2 SASEGT. The chain's CDR3 is CASSSTGEGEKLFF. The CDR3 bases are TGTGCCAGCAGTTCCACAGGGGAAGGTGAAAAACTGTTTTTT.

This clonotype was observed a handful of times. The chain recombines TRBV5-6 with TRBJ1-2; D might be TRBD1 (5 bases). V was shortened by 4 bases and J by 4 bases, with 14 bases between the two germline ends. Germline lookup yields CDR1 SGHDT and CDR2 YYEEEE. The CDR3 has 14 amino acids. The CDR3 DNA reads TGTGCCAGCAGCGCTCTGGGGGGACTCTATGGCTACACCTTC. Translation: CASSALGGLYGYTF.

This clonotype came up many times. The V gene is TRBV20-1, the J gene TRBJ1-1; D call uncertain. The CDR3 spans 11 residues. Germline CDR1 is DFQATT and CDR2 is SNEGSKA (reference sequence). Trimming left V 5 bases short and J 0 bases short, with 4 bases between. In DNA form, the CDR3 reads TGCAGTGCTTCTCTGAACACTGAAGCTTTCTTT. Translated, it gives CSASLNTEAFF.

This chain joins TRBV7-8 and TRBJ2-7, with TRBD2 as a possible D gene (6 bases). Germline V gene data show CDR1 as SGHVS and CDR2 as FQNEAQ. The CDR3 runs 14 residues. Trimming pared 5 bases from V and 3 bases from J, leaving 14 bases between. CDR3 coding DNA: TGTGCCAGCAGCAGGCGGGACGTTAGCTACGAGCAGTACTTC. Its translation is CASSRRDVSYEQYF.

The chain links TRBV9 to TRBJ2-1; 9 bases agree with TRBD2. Germline V gives CDR1 SGDLS, CDR2 YYNGEE. The V and J ends lost 3 bases and 0 bases, in that order; junction bases with no gene match: 10. CDR3 length: 18 residues. The chain's CDR3 is CASSDPGLAPSSYNEQFF. CDR3 sequence (DNA): TGTGCCAGCAGCGACCCGGGACTAGCACCCAGCTCCTACAATGAGCAGTTCTTC.

This clonotype was counted at least ten times. The chain joins TRBV18 to TRBJ1-5; D is ambiguous. Looked up from germline, CDR1 is KGHSH and CDR2 is LQKENI. Trimming shortened V by 3 bases and J by 9 bases, and 21 bases separated the two germline ends. This CDR3 contains 16 residues. The CDR3 region is CASSPGSPSSGSPQHF. For the CDR3, the DNA is TGTGCCAGCTCACCTGGGAGCCCCTCGAGTGGTTCGCCCCAGCATTTT. Full variable domain (remainder filled in from reference TRBV18 and TRBJ1-5): NAGVMQNPRHLVRRRGQEARLRCSPMKGHSHVYWYRQLPEEGLKFMVYLQKENIIDESGMPKERFSAEFPKEGPSILRIQQVVRGDSAAYFCASSPGSPSSGSPQHFGDGTRLSIL.

This clonotype occurred many times. The chain uses TRBV18 and TRBJ1-3; no reliable D call. Germline V gene sequence: CDR1 KGHSH, CDR2 LQKENI. With 3 bases removed from V and 1 base from J, the gap between germline ends came to 13 bases. The CDR3 is 16 amino acids. The DNA of the CDR3 is TGTGCCAGCTCACCGGGCCGCCGCCGGTCTGGAAACACCATATATTTT. Translated, it gives CASSPGRRRSGNTIYF.

This clonotype was counted at least ten times. V gene TRBV3-1 combines with J gene TRBJ1-4; unclear D gene. This CDR3 has 13 residues. Germline CDR1 reads LGHDT; CDR2 reads YNNKEL (reference sequence). V was trimmed by 4 bases and J by 8 bases, leaving 11 bases between them. The CDR3 reads CASSLRLGEKLFF. The CDR3 DNA follows: TGTGCCAGCAGCCTACGTTTAGGAGAAAAACTGTTTTTT.

This clonotype was counted a few times. The gene calls are TRBV9 and TRBJ2-1; 9 nucleotides match TRBD2. Germline CDR1 reads SGDLS; CDR2 reads YYNGEE. The CDR3 runs to 17 residues. Unmatched junction bases numbered 11, after V lost 0 bases and J lost 7 bases. DNA for the CDR3: TGTGCCAGCAGCGTAGGTAACAGAGCGGGAGGTTGGAATGAGCAGTTCTTC. Encoded protein: CASSVGNRAGGWNEQFF.

This clonotype was counted between two and nine times. The chain employs TRBV20-1 and TRBJ2-3, with no clear D. From germline, CDR1 is DFQATT and CDR2 SNEGSKA (reference sequence). The length of the CDR3 is 12 residues. Trimming took off 4 bases at V and 1 base at J, with 6 bases between the two ends. The CDR3 nucleotides are TGCAGTGCTAACCCCGGCACAGATACGCAGTATTTT. Translation gives CSANPGTDTQYF.

The chain combines TRBV7-2 with TRBJ1-1, with TRBD1 matching over 7 bases. With V trimmed by 7 bases and J by 0 bases, 29 bases remained unmatched. This CDR3 contains 22 residues. Germline V gives CDR1 SGHTA, CDR2 FQGNSA. The CDR3 coding sequence is TGTGCCAGCATCCCCCCCAGCGACACAGGGGAATTGTCTCTGTGGGTGAACACTGAAGCTTTCTTT. Translating gives CASIPPSDTGELSLWVNTEAFF.

This clonotype showed up many times. The chain employs TRBV5-8 and TRBJ2-7; 9 bases fit TRBD2. V shed 4 bases and J 1 base; nucleotides not matched to a gene: 6. The CDR3 length is 15 residues. CDR1 and CDR2 (germline): SGHTS, YDEGEE. CDR3 in DNA: TGTGCCAGCAGCCCCACAGCGGGGGGTTCCTACGAGCAGTACTTC. Its protein is CASSPTAGGSYEQYF. Supplemented by reference TRBV5-8 and TRBJ2-7, the full variable domain reads EAGVTQSPTHLIKTRGQQATLRCSPISGHTSVYWYQQALGLGLQFLLWYDEGEERNRGNFPPRFSGRQFPNYSSELNVNALELEDSALYLCASSPTAGGSYEQYFGPGTRLTVT.

The chain is built from TRBV20-1 and TRBJ1-2; unclear D gene. CDR1 DFQATT and CDR2 SNEGSKA come from the germline V gene (reference sequence). V lost 3 bases to trimming and J lost 3 bases, with 11 bases between them. This CDR3 spans 13 amino acids. The CDR3 DNA follows: TGCAGTGCTAGTCGTACCCCCTACTATGGCTACACCTTC. This codes for CSASRTPYYGYTF.

Concerning this clonotype itself: A much larger clonotype is one base distant, so this may be a read error. The V and J genes are TRBV7-2 and TRBJ1-1, with D unclear. V was pared by 0 bases and J by 6 bases, with 14 bases between. This CDR3 is 15 amino acids long. Germline loops: CDR1 SGHTA, CDR2 FQGNSA. The CDR3 nucleotides read TGTGCCAGCAGCTTAGCGGGTCAGGTCGGCGCTGAAGCTTTCTTT. Its protein product is CASSLAGQVGAEAFF.

The chain links TRBV11-2 to TRBJ2-2, with 14 bases lining up with TRBD2. Per the germline V gene, CDR1 is SGHAT and CDR2 is FQNNGV. CDR3 length equals 17 residues. With V trimmed by 6 bases and J by 6 bases, 9 bases remained unmatched. CDR3 loop: CASRPGTSGGRAGELFF. CDR3 DNA sequence: TGTGCCAGCAGACCAGGGACTAGCGGGGGAAGGGCCGGGGAGCTGTTTTTT.

This chain joins TRBV7-2 and TRBJ1-4; weak D call: TRBD1 (5 bases). This CDR3 has 15 amino acids. CDR1 is SGHTA, CDR2 FQGNSA, per germline. V was pared by 5 bases and J by 7 bases, with 17 bases between. CDR3 sequence: CASSGLGRAGEKLFF. CDR3 DNA sequence: TGTGCCAGCAGCGGCCTTGGCAGGGCTGGTGAAAAACTGTTTTTT.

This clonotype was counted at least ten times. The chain links TRBV19 to TRBJ1-2, with D uncertain. Germline CDR1 LNHDA, CDR2 SQIVND (reference sequence). Trimming removed 6 bases from V and 3 bases from J, with 8 bases in between. CDR3 length: 12 amino acids. The DNA of the CDR3 is TGTGCCAGTAGGGTTGGGGACTATGGCTACACCTTC. Translating gives CASRVGDYGYTF.

Comments on this clonotype: A much more abundant neighbour one base away suggests this may be a read error. The rearrangement joins TRBV5-6 to TRBJ2-6; D is undetermined. The CDR3 runs to 13 residues. V lost 4 bases and J 0 bases, leaving 2 bases between the germline ends. Germline V CDR1 and CDR2: SGHDT, YYEEEE. CDR3 DNA: TGTGCCAGCAGCACCTCTGGGGCCAACGTCCTGACTTTC. Protein sequence: CASSTSGANVLTF.

This clonotype has at least ten counts. V and J are TRBV3-1 and TRBJ1-1; D is uncertain. Germline V gives CDR1 LGHDT, CDR2 YNNKEL (reference sequence). CDR3 length: 15 residues. Trimming took 3 bases from V and 0 from J, leaving 11 bases between them. This chain's CDR3 is CASSQQPGMNTEAFF. Written as DNA, the CDR3 is TGTGCCAGCAGCCAGCAACCAGGAATGAACACTGAAGCTTTCTTT.

The rearrangement links TRBV6-5 to TRBJ2-5; a possible D gene is TRBD2 (5 bases). From germline, CDR1 is MNHEY and CDR2 SVGAGI. CDR3 length: 15 amino acids. The ends were cut back, 4 bases at V and 1 base at J, with 13 bases in the middle. CDR3 nucleotide sequence: TGTGCCAGCAGTTGGTGGGGAGTTGGCCAAGAGACCCAGTACTTC. Its translation: CASSWWGVGQETQYF.

The rearrangement links TRBV6-5 to TRBJ1-4; D gene unclear. Germline loops: CDR1 MNHEY, CDR2 SVGAGI. The V and J ends lost 1 base and 0 bases respectively, with 6 bases between them. The CDR3 spans 15 residues. CDR3 nucleotide sequence: TGTGCCAGCAGTTACTTGGGAGCAACTAATGAAAAACTGTTTTTT. This codes for CASSYLGATNEKLFF.

V gene TRBV6-1 combines with J gene TRBJ2-3, with TRBD1 identical over 8 bases. Germline values: CDR1 MNHNS, CDR2 SASEGT. With V trimmed by 6 bases and J by 6 bases, 11 bases remained unmatched. The CDR3 loop spans 15 amino acids. The CDR3 DNA reads as TGTGCCAGCAGAGCACAGGGGGTCGCCATCGATACGCAGTATTTT. Protein: CASRAQGVAIDTQYF.

This clonotype was seen at least ten times. V gene TRBV7-2 combines with J gene TRBJ2-5, with 13 bases aligning to TRBD2. Trimming cost V 4 bases and J 1 base; bases outside gene matches: 6. The CDR3 sequence is 17 residues long. Per germline, CDR1 SGHTA and CDR2 FQGNSA. CDR3 residues: CASSSGLAGVFQETQYF. The DNA for the CDR3 is TGTGCCAGCAGCTCCGGACTAGCGGGGGTCTTCCAAGAGACCCAGTACTTC.

This clonotype was seen a few times. The chain's CDR3 is CASSLTAPPGNTIYF. The DNA of the CDR3 is TGTGCCAGCAGCCTGACCGCGCCGCCGGGAAACACCATATATTTT. The V call is TRBV27, the J call TRBJ1-3; D not resolved. This CDR3 is built from 15 residues. Germline-derived CDR1 and CDR2 are MNHEY and SMNVEV (reference sequence). V dropped 6 bases and J dropped 4 bases, with 16 bases sitting between them.

The gene calls are TRBV20-1 and TRBJ2-1; D is undetermined. The V gene lost 3 bases and the J gene lost 8 bases, with 14 bases spanning the gap. Germline V gene sequence: CDR1 DFQATT, CDR2 SNEGSKA (reference sequence). CDR3 length equals 13 residues. CDR3 amino acids: CSASKPPYHEQFF. The CDR3 DNA reads as TGCAGTGCTAGTAAGCCCCCCTATCATGAGCAGTTCTTC.

This chain uses TRBV9 with TRBJ2-1, with a tentative D call TRBD1 (6 bases). Germline V gene lookup returns CDR1 SGDLS and CDR2 YYNGEE. Trimming cost V 7 bases and J 9 bases, with 17 bases left between them. The CDR3 consists of 13 residues. The CDR3 coding sequence is TGTGCCAGCTCGCAGGGGCAGGGAAGTGAGCAGTTCTTC. Its protein is CASSQGQGSEQFF.

V and J are TRBV9 and TRBJ2-1; TRBD2 matches 8 bases. Germline V lookup: CDR1 SGDLS, CDR2 YYNGEE. Trimming took 0 bases from V and 3 from J; bases not matched to a gene: 2. This CDR3 region has 15 residues. CDR3 loop: CASSVVGGGYNEQFF. The CDR3 coding sequence is TGTGCCAGCAGCGTAGTCGGGGGGGGCTACAATGAGCAGTTCTTC.

The rearrangement joins TRBV5-1 to TRBJ1-1; a weak D match, TRBD1 (5 bases). CDR1 and CDR2 from the germline V gene are SGHRS and YFSETQ. The CDR3 covers 14 residues. V lost 3 bases, J lost 1 base, and 10 bases lay in between. The CDR3: CASSSSGRNTEAFF. CDR3 sequence (DNA): TGCGCCAGCAGCTCTTCGGGACGGAACACTGAAGCTTTCTTT.

This clonotype came up many times. The rearrangement uses TRBV11-2 and TRBJ2-7; 8 nucleotides line up with TRBD1. The V gene end was trimmed by 5 bases and the J gene end by 7 bases; junction bases not matched to a gene: 16. CDR1 and CDR2 (germline): SGHAT, FQNNGV. This CDR3 region has 16 residues. The CDR3 sequence: CASSPAPDRGVGEQYF. CDR3 nucleotide sequence: TGTGCCAGCAGCCCAGCCCCCGACAGGGGAGTCGGGGAGCAGTACTTC.